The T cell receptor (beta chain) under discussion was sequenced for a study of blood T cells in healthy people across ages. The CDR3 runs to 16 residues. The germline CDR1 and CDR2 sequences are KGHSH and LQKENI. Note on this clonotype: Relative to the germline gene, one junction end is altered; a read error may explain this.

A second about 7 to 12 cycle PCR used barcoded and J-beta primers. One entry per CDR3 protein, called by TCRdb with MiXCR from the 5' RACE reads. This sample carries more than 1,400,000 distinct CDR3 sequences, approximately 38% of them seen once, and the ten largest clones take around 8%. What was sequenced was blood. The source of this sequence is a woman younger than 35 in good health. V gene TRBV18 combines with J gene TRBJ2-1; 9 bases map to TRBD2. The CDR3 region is CASSPRLAELYNERFF. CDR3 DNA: TGTGCCAGCTCACCAAGACTAGCGGAGCTCTACAATGAGCGGTTCTTC.